The T cell receptor (beta chain) described here comes from a study of blood T cell repertoires in COVID-19. Per the authors' pipeline: Using reference gene primer amplification, nucleated cell counts were estimated. Clones were sequenced by immunoSEQ multiplex PCR, and TCRdb holds only the in-frame ones, with some missing. D and trimming were read from the DNA, whereas the V and J calls and clone size are those reported in that table. The sample lists roughly 380,000 clones; about four fifths were seen once. The CDR3 consists of 11 residues. CDR1 DFQATT and CDR2 SNEGSKA come from the germline V gene (reference sequence). Trimming cost V 3 bases and J 2 bases, with 5 bases left between them.

This clonotype originated in a human donor with acute or convalescent COVID-19. The donor label of this sample is uncertain. This sequence joins TRBV20-1 and TRBJ2-7; D is undetermined. Material for sequencing was peripheral blood. CDR3 in DNA: TGCAGTGCTAGGCGGCCCTACGAGCAGTACTTC. Translation: CSARRPYEQYF.